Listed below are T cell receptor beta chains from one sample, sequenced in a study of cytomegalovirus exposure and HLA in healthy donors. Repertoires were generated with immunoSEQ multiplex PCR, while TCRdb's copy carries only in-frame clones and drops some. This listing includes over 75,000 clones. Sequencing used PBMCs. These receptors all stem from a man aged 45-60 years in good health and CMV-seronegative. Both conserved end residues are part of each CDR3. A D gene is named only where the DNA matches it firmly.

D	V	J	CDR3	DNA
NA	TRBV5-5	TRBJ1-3	CASSLFPDGNTIYF	TGTGCCAGCAGCTTGTTTCCAGATGGAAACACCATATATTTT
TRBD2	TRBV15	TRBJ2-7	CATSRTSGGARSSYEQYF	TGTGCCACCAGCAGAACTAGCGGGGGGGCGAGGAGCTCCTACGAGCAGTACTTC
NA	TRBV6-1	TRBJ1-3	CASISVGNTIYF	TGTGCCAGCATATCGGTCGGAAACACCATATATTTT
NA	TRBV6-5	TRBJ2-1	CASSPQGNEQFF	TGTGCCAGCAGTCCTCAGGGAAATGAGCAGTTCTTC
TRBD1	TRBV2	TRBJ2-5	CASRLQGAAETQYF	TGTGCCAGCAGGCTACAGGGGGCCGCGGAGACCCAGTACTTC
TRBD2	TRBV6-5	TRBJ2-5	CASSYLGGNQETQYF	TGTGCCAGCAGTTACTTGGGAGGGAACCAAGAGACCCAGTACTTC
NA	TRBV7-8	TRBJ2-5	CASSLAYRYQETQYF	TGTGCCAGCAGCTTAGCGTACAGGTACCAAGAGACCCAGTACTTC
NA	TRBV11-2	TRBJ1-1	CASSSRLPLVGAAFF	TGTGCCAGCAGCTCTAGGTTACCTCTGGTAGGGGCAGCTTTCTTT
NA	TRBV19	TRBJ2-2	CASSIEGRGGKANAGELFF	TGTGCCAGTAGTATAGAGGGGAGGGGGGGTAAAGCGAACGCCGGGGAGCTGTTTTTT
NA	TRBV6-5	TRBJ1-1	CASSYWSTGDTEAFF	TGTGCCAGCAGTTACTGGTCCACAGGCGACACTGAAGCTTTCTTT
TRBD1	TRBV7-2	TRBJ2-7	CASSLMGSRGLYEQYF	TGTGCCAGCAGCTTAATGGGTAGCAGGGGGCTCTACGAGCAGTACTTC
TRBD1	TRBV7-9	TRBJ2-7	CASSQPGTGGYEQYF	TGTGCCAGCAGCCAACCCGGGACAGGGGGCTACGAGCAGTACTTC
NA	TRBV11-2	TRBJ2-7	CASSSRGGRGYEQYF	TGTGCCAGCAGCTCCCGAGGGGGCCGGGGGTACGAGCAGTACTTC
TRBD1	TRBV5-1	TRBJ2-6	CASSFIVAGGNSGANVLTF	TGCGCCAGCAGCTTTATAGTGGCAGGGGGAAACTCTGGGGCCAACGTCCTGACTTTC
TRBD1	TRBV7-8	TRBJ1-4	CASSSQGVGDEKLFF	TGTGCCAGCAGCTCTCAGGGGGTTGGGGATGAAAAACTGTTTTTT
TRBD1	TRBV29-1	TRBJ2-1	CSVTGGRGLEEQFF	TGCAGCGTCACAGGGGGCCGCGGGTTGGAGGAGCAGTTCTTC
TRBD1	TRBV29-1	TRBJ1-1	CSGSDRGNTEAFF	TGCAGCGGATCGGACAGGGGGAACACTGAAGCTTTCTTT
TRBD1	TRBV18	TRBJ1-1	CASSLRTGGAYTEAFF	TGTGCCAGCTCACTAAGGACAGGGGGGGCCTACACTGAAGCTTTCTTT
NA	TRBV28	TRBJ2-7	CASSLRGYEQYF	TGTGCCAGCAGTTTGCGGGGTTACGAGCAGTACTTC
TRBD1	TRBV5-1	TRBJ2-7	CASSFIGTGGMEQYF	TGCGCCAGCAGCTTCATCGGGACAGGGGGTATGGAGCAGTACTTC
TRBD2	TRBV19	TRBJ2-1	CASSMQRLAGAYNEQFF	TGTGCCAGTAGTATGCAAAGACTAGCGGGGGCATACAATGAGCAGTTCTTC
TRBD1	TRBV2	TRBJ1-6	CASTRDRGLSPLHF	TGTGCCAGCACGAGGGACAGGGGGCTTTCACCCCTCCACTTT
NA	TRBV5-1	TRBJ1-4	CASSVYLLAGATNEKLFF	TGCGCCAGCAGCGTCTATCTTCTGGCGGGTGCAACTAATGAAAAACTGTTTTTT
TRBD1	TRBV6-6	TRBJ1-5	CASSPTTGGQSQPQHF	TGTGCCAGCAGTCCTACTACAGGGGGCCAGAGTCAGCCCCAGCATTTT
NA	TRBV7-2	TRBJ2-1	CASSLGTSNNEQFF	TGTGCCAGCAGCTTAGGAACTAGCAACAATGAGCAGTTCTTC
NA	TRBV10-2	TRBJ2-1	CASTGFAEQFF	TGCGCCAGCACAGGGTTTGCTGAGCAGTTCTTC
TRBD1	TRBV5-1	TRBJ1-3	CASSLRGQPGNTIYF	TGCGCCAGCAGCTTGCGGGGACAGCCCGGGAACACCATATATTTT
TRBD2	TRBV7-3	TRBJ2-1	CASSLIASGNEQFF	TGTGCCAGCAGCTTAATTGCTAGCGGAAATGAGCAGTTCTTC
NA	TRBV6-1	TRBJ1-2	CASSDQGLGTYTF	TGTGCCAGCAGTGACCAGGGGCTAGGCACCTACACCTTC
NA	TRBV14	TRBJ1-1	CASSPQRTEAFF	TGTGCCAGCAGCCCACAAAGAACTGAAGCTTTCTTT
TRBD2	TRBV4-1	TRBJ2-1	CASSQVGLAGGLREQFF	TGCGCCAGCAGCCAAGTTGGTCTCGCGGGGGGGCTGCGTGAGCAGTTCTTC
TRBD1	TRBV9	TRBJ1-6	CASSGTGGSIRNSPLHF	TGTGCCAGCAGCGGGACAGGAGGGTCGATTAGAAATTCACCCCTCCACTTT
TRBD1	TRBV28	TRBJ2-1	CASSPGQGLLNEQFF	TGTGCCAGCAGCCCGGGACAGGGACTACTGAATGAGCAGTTCTTC
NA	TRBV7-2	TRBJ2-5	CASSSLGQETQYF	TGTGCCAGCAGCTCCCTCGGGCAAGAGACCCAGTACTTC
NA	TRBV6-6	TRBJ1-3	CASSYGGTGNTIYF	TGTGCCAGCAGTTACGGAGGGACTGGAAACACCATATATTTT
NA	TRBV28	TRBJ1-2	CASNSPQTRRDAYTF	TGTGCCAGCAATTCCCCCCAAACCCGCCGGGATGCTTACACCTTC
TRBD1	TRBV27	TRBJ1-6	CASQQAGGEWSPLHF	TGTGCCAGCCAACAAGCAGGGGGAGAGTGGTCACCCCTCCACTTT
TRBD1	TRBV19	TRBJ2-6	CASSIIKGTGFRGANVLTF	TGTGCCAGTAGTATCATAAAGGGGACAGGGTTTAGGGGGGCCAACGTCCTGACTTTC
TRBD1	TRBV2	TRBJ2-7	CASSEGDRTYEQYF	TGTGCCAGCAGTGAGGGGGACAGGACCTACGAGCAGTACTTC
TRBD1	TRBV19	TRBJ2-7	CASSEDRGRFSYEQYF	TGTGCCAGTAGCGAGGACAGGGGGCGATTTTCCTACGAGCAGTACTTC
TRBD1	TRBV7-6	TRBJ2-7	CASSLGVGQGTYEQYF	TGTGCCAGCAGCTTAGGTGTGGGACAGGGCACCTACGAGCAGTACTTC
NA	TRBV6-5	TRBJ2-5	CASSPTNEETQYF	TGTGCCAGCAGCCCTACCAATGAAGAGACCCAGTACTTC
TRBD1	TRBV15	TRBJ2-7	CATSLDRGTYEQYF	TGTGCCACCAGCCTCGACAGGGGGACATACGAGCAGTACTTC
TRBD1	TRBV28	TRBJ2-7	CASSLPHRGHEQYF	TGTGCCAGCAGTTTACCTCACAGGGGCCACGAGCAGTACTTC
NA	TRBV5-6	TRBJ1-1	CASSPTAGGKTEAFF	TGTGCCAGCAGCCCTACCGCGGGAGGAAAAACTGAAGCTTTCTTT